This entry lists 3 T cell receptor beta chains sequenced from one sample in a study of T cells in Graves' hyperthyroidism and ophthalmopathy. From RNA transcripts, TCR beta CDR3 regions were amplified. TCR CDR3 regions were first amplified by RT-PCR with HTBI primers. TCRdb redid the calling of the multiplex PCR reads with MiXCR, one entry per CDR3 protein. The sample consists of roughly 500,000 distinct CDR3 sequences, around 42% of them appearing once. Sequencing input: peripheral blood or thyroid tissue (not recorded which). The source is an adult woman with Graves' disease, either hyperthyroidism or ophthalmopathy (not recorded which).

This chain links TRBV10-3 with TRBJ1-1, with a weak D call TRBD1 (5 bases). Germline CDR1 ENHRY, CDR2 SYGVKD. This CDR3 has 13 amino acids. Deletions cut 5 bases from V and 10 bases from J, with 17 bases between. The CDR3 bases are TGTGCCATCAGTCTGACTAGCGGGGGTATAGCTTTCTTT. Residues: CAISLTSGGIAFF.

There are many counts of this clonotype. This chain connects TRBV15 to TRBJ1-5; TRBD1 is a possible D gene (5 bases). V lost 1 base and J 9 bases, leaving 7 bases between the germline ends. CDR1 is LNHNV, CDR2 YYDKDF, per germline (reference sequence). There are 12 residues in the CDR3. For the CDR3, the DNA is TGTGCCACCAGCAGAGGGGGGAGGCCCCAGCATTTT. Amino acid sequence: CATSRGGRPQHF.

In its sample, this clonotype was seen many times. The chain employs TRBV7-3 and TRBJ2-7; 9 positions agree with TRBD1. J was trimmed by 2 bases and V by 4 bases; bases with no gene match: 6. Germline V gene lookup returns CDR1 SGHTA and CDR2 FQGTGA. This CDR3 has 15 residues. The DNA of the CDR3 is TGTGCCAGCAGCTCACAGGGGGCCCCAACCTACGAGCAGTACTTC. Translated: CASSSQGAPTYEQYF.